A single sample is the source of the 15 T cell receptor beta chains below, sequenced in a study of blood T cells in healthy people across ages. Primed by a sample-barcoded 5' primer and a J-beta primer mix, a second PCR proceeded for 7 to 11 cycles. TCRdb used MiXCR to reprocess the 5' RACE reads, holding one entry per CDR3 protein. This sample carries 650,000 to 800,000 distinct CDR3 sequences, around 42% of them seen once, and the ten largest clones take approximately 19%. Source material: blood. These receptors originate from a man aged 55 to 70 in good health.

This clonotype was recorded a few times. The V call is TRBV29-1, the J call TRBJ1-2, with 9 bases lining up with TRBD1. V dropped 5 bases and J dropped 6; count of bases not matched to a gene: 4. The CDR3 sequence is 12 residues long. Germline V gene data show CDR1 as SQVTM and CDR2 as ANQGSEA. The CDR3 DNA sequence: TGCAGCGTTCAGGACAGGGGCAATGGCTACACCTTC. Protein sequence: CSVQDRGNGYTF.

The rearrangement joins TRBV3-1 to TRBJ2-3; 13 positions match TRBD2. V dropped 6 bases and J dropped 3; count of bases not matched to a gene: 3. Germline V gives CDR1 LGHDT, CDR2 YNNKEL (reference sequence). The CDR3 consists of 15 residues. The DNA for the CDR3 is TGTGCCAGCAGAAGGACTAGCGGGGGTACAGATACGCAGTATTTT. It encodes CASRRTSGGTDTQYF.

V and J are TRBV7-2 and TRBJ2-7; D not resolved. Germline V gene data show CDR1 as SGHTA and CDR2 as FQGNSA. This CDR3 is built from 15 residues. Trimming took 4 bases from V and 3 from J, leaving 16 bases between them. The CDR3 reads CASSSFDGSYYEQYF. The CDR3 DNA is TGTGCCAGCAGCTCATTTGACGGGTCATACTACGAGCAGTACTTC.

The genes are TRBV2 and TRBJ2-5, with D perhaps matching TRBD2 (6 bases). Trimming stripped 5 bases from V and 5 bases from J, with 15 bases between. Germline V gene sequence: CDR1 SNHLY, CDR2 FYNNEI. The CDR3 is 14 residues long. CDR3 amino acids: CASSFLASRETQYF. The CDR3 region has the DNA TGTGCCAGCAGTTTCCTAGCGTCCCGGGAGACCCAGTACTTC.

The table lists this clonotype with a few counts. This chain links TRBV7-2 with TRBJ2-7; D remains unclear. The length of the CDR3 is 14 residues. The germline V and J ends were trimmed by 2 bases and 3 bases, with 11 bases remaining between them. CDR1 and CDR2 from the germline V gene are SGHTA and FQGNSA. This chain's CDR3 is CASSLNWLNYEQYF. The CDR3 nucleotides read TGTGCCAGCAGCTTAAATTGGCTCAACTACGAGCAGTACTTC.

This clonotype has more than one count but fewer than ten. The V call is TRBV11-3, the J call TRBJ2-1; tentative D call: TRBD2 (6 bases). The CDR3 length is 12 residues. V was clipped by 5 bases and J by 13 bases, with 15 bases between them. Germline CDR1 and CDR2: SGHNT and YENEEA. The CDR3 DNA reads TGTGCCAGCAGCAAGACTCAGGGACTTCAGTTCTTC. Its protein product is CASSKTQGLQFF.

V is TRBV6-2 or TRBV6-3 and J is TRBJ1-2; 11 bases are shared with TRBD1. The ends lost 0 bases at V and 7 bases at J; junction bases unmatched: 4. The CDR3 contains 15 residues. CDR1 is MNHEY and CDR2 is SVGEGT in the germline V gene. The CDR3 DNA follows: TGTGCCAGCAGTTACTCGGGACAGGGGGTCGGTGGCTACACCTTC. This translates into CASSYSGQGVGGYTF.

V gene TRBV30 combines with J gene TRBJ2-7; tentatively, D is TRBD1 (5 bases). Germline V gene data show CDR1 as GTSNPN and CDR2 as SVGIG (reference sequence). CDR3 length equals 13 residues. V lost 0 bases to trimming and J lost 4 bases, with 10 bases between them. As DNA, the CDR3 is TGTGCCTGGAGTGTAGGGGCCGCGTACGAGCAGTACTTC. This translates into CAWSVGAAYEQYF.

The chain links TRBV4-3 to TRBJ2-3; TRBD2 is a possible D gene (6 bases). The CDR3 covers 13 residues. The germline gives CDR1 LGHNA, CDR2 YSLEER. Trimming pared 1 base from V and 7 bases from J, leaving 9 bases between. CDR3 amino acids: CASSQGRTNTQYF. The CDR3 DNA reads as TGCGCCAGCAGCCAAGGGAGGACTAATACGCAGTATTTT.

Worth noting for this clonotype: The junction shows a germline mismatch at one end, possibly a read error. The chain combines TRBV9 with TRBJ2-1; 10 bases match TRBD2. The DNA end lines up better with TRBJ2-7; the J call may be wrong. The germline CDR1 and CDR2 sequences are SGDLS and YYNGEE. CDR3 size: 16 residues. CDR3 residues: CASRVVSGGSYNEQYF. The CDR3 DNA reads TGTGCCAGCAGAGTAGTTAGCGGGGGGTCGTACAATGAGCAGTACTTC.

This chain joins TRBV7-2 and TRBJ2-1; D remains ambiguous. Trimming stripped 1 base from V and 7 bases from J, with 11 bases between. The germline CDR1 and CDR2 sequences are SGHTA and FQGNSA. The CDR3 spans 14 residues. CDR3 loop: CASSLDTGMNEQFF. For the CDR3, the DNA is TGTGCCAGCAGCTTAGATACTGGGATGAATGAGCAGTTCTTC.

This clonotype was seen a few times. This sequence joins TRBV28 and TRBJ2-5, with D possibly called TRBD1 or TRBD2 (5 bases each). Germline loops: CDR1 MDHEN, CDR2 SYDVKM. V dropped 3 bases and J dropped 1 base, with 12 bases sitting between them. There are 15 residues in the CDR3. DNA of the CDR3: TGTGCCAGCAGTTTCCTCCGGGGCATCCAAGAGACCCAGTACTTC. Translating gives CASSFLRGIQETQYF.

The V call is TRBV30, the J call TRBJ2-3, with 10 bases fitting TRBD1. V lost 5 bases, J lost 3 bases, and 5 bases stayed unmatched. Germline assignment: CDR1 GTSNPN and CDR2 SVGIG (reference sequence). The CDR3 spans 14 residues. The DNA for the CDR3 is TGTGCCTGGGGACAGGGGGGAAAAACAGATACGCAGTATTTT. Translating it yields CAWGQGGKTDTQYF.

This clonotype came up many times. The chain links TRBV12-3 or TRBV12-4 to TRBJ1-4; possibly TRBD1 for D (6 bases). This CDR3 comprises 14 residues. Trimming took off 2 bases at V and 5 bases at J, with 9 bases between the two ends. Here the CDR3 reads CASSLRGKNEKLFF. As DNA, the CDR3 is TGTGCCAGCAGTTTAAGGGGGAAGAATGAAAAACTGTTTTTT.

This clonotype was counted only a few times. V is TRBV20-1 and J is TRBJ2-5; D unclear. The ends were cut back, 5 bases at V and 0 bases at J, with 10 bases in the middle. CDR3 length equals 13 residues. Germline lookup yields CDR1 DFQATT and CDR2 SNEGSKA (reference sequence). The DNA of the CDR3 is TGCAGTGCTCTTGAGAAAAACCAAGAGACCCAGTACTTC. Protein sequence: CSALEKNQETQYF.